This T cell receptor beta chain emerged from a study of T-cell memory formation after mild COVID-19. Study overall: TCR clusters showed largely donor specificity.

In TCRdb, the 5' RACE reads were re-called with MiXCR into one record per CDR3 protein. The data hold roughly 350,000 distinct CDR3 sequences, with 12% to 15% observed a single time. Trimming pared 0 bases from V and 4 bases from J, leaving 13 bases between. Per germline, CDR1 SGHRS and CDR2 YFSETQ. The CDR3 is made up of 15 amino acids. This chain links TRBV5-1 with TRBJ1-1; D possibly corresponds to TRBD1 (5 bases). Sequencing used PBMCs or a T cell subset sorted from them (not recorded which). This sequence was found in a man aged 18 to 30 who had mild COVID-19 (a few samples of this study predate the infection). Cell type and time point are not known. In DNA, the CDR3 is TGCGCCAGCAGCTTGGCCCAGGGTGTGGGCACTGAAGCTTTCTTT. It yields the protein CASSLAQGVGTEAFF.